This T cell receptor beta chain is drawn from a study of tumor-infiltrating lymphocytes in primary liver carcinoma. About the research overall: Samples gave roughly 3.5 to 8 million productive TCRbeta reads, similar across tissue types.

Per the germline V gene, CDR1 is SGHVS and CDR2 is FQNEAQ. CDR3 length equals 14 residues. General observations from the study: Relative to tumor region pairs, the tumor-adjacent and tumor-blood pairs showed overlap that was lower.

The template, about 510 ng total RNA, yielded TCR beta cDNA made with a constant-region primer. Investigators got TCR beta libraries out of three nested multiplex PCR rounds, done with slightly modified ARM-PCR. Researchers ran the first two PCR rounds for roughly 10 cycles each with TRBV1-TRBV30 forward primers and a C-beta reverse primer. TCRdb ran MiXCR on the multiplex PCR reads and lists one entry per CDR3 protein. The table shows roughly 24,000 distinct CDR3 sequences, with roughly 80% occurring only once. Investigators took RNA and DNA out together from roughly 20-30 mg of unsorted bulk tissue. Remarks on this clonotype: Its antigen remains unidentified. One end of the junction varies from germline; a read error may be responsible.

V and J are TRBV7-8 and TRBJ1-2; D is possibly TRBD1 (6 bases). What was sequenced was liver tumor tissue from sampling region 5. This sample's subset: tumor region T5, tumor centre. The sequence was collected from a woman aged 25 to 39 with primary liver carcinoma and hepatitis B virus infection. The CDR3: CASSLRGAGYGYTF. As DNA, the CDR3 is TGTGCCAGCAGCTTGAGGGGGGCGGGCTATGGCTATACCTTC.